Below, 13 T cell receptor beta chains from the same sample are listed, as sequenced in a study of T-cell reconstitution after alpha-beta-depleted transplantation in children. During its preparation, the TCRbeta library received unique molecular identifiers. Via MiXCR, TCRdb re-called the PCR reads, giving one row per CDR3 protein. In the table there are a few hundred thousand distinct CDR3 sequences, 9.5% to 13% of which are singletons. The specimen comprised PBMCs, sampled before TCRalphabeta/CD19-depleted stem cell transplant. The receptors derive from a boy younger than two with acute myeloid leukemia, due to receive a stem cell transplant.

This clonotype showed up many times. This rearrangement joins TRBV24-1 to TRBJ2-1; D call uncertain. This CDR3 contains 16 residues. Germline CDR1 and CDR2: KGHDR and SFDVKD. V was clipped by 3 bases and J by 12 bases, with 23 bases between them. For the CDR3, the DNA is TGTGCCACCAGTGATCAACCGGGCCGTCCTTTGCAAGGGCAGTTCTTC. This translates into CATSDQPGRPLQGQFF.

The chain recombines TRBV5-1 with TRBJ2-3, with TRBD2 identical over 8 bases. J was trimmed by 1 base and V by 7 bases; bases with no gene match: 5. The CDR3 loop spans 14 amino acids. The germline gives CDR1 SGHRS, CDR2 YFSETQ. DNA for the CDR3: TGCGCCAGCCTTTTAGCGGGGCGCACAGATACGCAGTATTTT. Amino acids: CASLLAGRTDTQYF.

This clonotype was detected many times. The chain is built from TRBV28 and TRBJ2-7, with 9 bases aligning to TRBD2. Germline V gene lookup returns CDR1 MDHEN and CDR2 SYDVKM. The V gene end was trimmed by 5 bases and the J gene end by 2 bases; junction bases not matched to a gene: 4. The length of the CDR3 is 14 residues. Here the CDR3 reads CASSPSGAPYEQYF. CDR3 bases: TGTGCCAGCAGTCCTAGCGGGGCTCCCTACGAGCAGTACTTC.

This clonotype was observed a handful of times. V is TRBV7-9 and J is TRBJ2-1; D ambiguous. With 2 bases removed from V and 7 bases from J, the gap between germline ends came to 18 bases. Germline V gene data show CDR1 as SEHNR and CDR2 as FQNEAQ (reference sequence). This CDR3 is built from 16 residues. The DNA of the CDR3 is TGTGCCAGCAGCTTACGCCCTCGGACGTGGCGAAATGAGCAGTTCTTC. Translated: CASSLRPRTWRNEQFF.

The rearrangement links TRBV7-2 to TRBJ2-5; 7 bases match TRBD1. Looked up from germline, CDR1 is SGHTA and CDR2 is FQGNSA. The CDR3 has 15 residues. V was clipped by 5 bases and J by 4 bases; unmatched bases: 10. The CDR3 loop reads CASSLSRQGLETQYF. Here the CDR3 DNA reads TGTGCCAGCAGCCTCTCAAGACAGGGTTTAGAGACCCAGTACTTC.

Ten or more counts support this clonotype. This sequence joins TRBV13 and TRBJ2-5; D not certain. The CDR3 loop spans 17 amino acids. V lost 1 base, J lost 0 bases, and 15 bases lay in between. Germline CDR1 reads PRHDT; CDR2 reads FYEKMQ (reference sequence). DNA for the CDR3: TGTGCCAGCAGCTTAGTTGACGCAGGACGGTACCAAGAGACCCAGTACTTC. Translated, it gives CASSLVDAGRYQETQYF.

The sample holds many counts of this clonotype. The chain links TRBV5-1 to TRBJ2-7; either TRBD1 or TRBD2 may supply D (5 bases each). Deletions cut 0 bases from V and 0 bases from J, with 10 bases between. The germline V gene has CDR1 SGHRS and CDR2 YFSETQ. CDR3 length equals 15 residues. CDR3 sequence: CASSLGGGGSYEQYF. The CDR3 DNA sequence: TGCGCCAGCAGCTTGGGGGGCGGAGGCTCCTACGAGCAGTACTTC.

This clonotype occurred many times. The CDR3 DNA sequence: TGCGCCAGCAGCTTGGGAGAGGACAGTTTGCCCCTCCACTTT. Its protein product is CASSLGEDSLPLHF. The chain joins TRBV5-1 to TRBJ1-6; maybe TRBD1 (6 bases). V dropped 0 bases and J dropped 13 bases, with 14 bases sitting between them. CDR1 and CDR2 from the germline V gene are SGHRS and YFSETQ. The CDR3 extends over 14 amino acids.

This clonotype was observed at least ten times. The genes are TRBV20-1 and TRBJ1-1, with D possibly TRBD1 on 5 matching bases. The CDR3 has 14 amino acids. With 0 bases removed from V and 1 base from J, the gap between germline ends came to 9 bases. Germline V gene lookup returns CDR1 DFQATT and CDR2 SNEGSKA (reference sequence). The CDR3 region has the DNA TGCAGTGCTAGAGATGGGGGACCGAACACTGAAGCTTTCTTT. Protein product: CSARDGGPNTEAFF.

This clonotype has at least ten counts. CDR3 loop: CASSPRGIEQFF. CDR3 nucleotides: TGTGCCAGCTCACCACGGGGAATTGAGCAGTTCTTC. This chain connects TRBV18 to TRBJ2-1; D is uncertain. Trimming removed 1 base from V and 9 bases from J, with 7 bases in between. Germline loops: CDR1 KGHSH, CDR2 LQKENI. This CDR3 comprises 12 residues.

This clonotype was picked up many times. V gene TRBV7-2 combines with J gene TRBJ2-7; no clear D. Per the germline V gene, CDR1 is SGHTA and CDR2 is FQGNSA. This CDR3 is 12 amino acids long. V dropped 1 base and J dropped 7 bases, with 8 bases sitting between them. The CDR3 loop reads CASSLGPREQYF. Written as DNA, the CDR3 is TGTGCCAGCAGCTTAGGACCTAGGGAGCAGTACTTC.

This clonotype was counted many times. The rearrangement links TRBV3-1 to TRBJ2-5, with D possibly being TRBD2 (7 bases). Trimming removed 10 bases from V and 4 bases from J, with 19 bases in between. This CDR3 contains 14 residues. The germline V gene has CDR1 LGHDT and CDR2 YNNKEL (reference sequence). The CDR3 loop reads CATRARGARETQYF. The DNA of the CDR3 is TGTGCCACCAGGGCCCGGGGGGCGAGAGAGACCCAGTACTTC.

This sequence joins TRBV18 and TRBJ1-1; D is possibly TRBD1 (6 bases). Germline-derived CDR1 and CDR2 are KGHSH and LQKENI. The CDR3 has 15 residues. V was cut by 3 bases and J by 3 bases, with 14 bases left in between. The CDR3 DNA reads TGTGCCAGCTCACCCAAGGGGGGGTCGGACACTGAAGCTTTCTTT. This sequence encodes CASSPKGGSDTEAFF.